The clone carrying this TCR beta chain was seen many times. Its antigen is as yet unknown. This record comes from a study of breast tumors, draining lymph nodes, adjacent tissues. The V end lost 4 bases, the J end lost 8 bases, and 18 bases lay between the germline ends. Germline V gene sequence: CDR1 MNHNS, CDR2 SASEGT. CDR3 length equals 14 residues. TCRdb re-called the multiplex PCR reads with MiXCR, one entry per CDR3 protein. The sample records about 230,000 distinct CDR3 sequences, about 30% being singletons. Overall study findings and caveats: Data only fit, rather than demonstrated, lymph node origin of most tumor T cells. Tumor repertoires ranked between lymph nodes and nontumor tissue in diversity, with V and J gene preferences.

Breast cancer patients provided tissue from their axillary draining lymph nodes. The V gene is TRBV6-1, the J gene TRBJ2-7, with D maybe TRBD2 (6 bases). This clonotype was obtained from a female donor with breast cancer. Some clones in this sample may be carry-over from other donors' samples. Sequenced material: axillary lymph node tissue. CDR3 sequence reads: CASSVEGVGGKQYF. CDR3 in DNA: TGTGCCAGCAGTGTGGAAGGGGTGGGGGGAAAGCAGTACTTC.